Below, 31 T cell receptor beta chains from the same sample are listed, as sequenced in a study of PD-L1 blockade in urothelial cancer. Clones were sequenced by immunoSEQ multiplex PCR, and TCRdb holds only the in-frame ones, with some missing. The sample yields about 100,000 clones, around 90% seen once. The material sequenced was PBMCs, taken around atezolizumab (anti-PD-L1) treatment. The receptors were gathered from a woman of 80 years or more with urothelial cancer.

This clone was counted a single time. A read error may produce the germline difference seen at one junction end. V usage is TRBV28 and J usage is TRBJ1-1; 7 positions agree with TRBD1. Germline V gene data show CDR1 as MDHEN and CDR2 as SYDVKM. The CDR3 spans 13 residues. CDR3 residues: CASSQTDRAGPAF. The CDR3 nucleotides read TGTGCCAGCAGCCAAACCGACAGGGCTGGACCCGCATTT. Together with reference TRBV28 and TRBJ1-1, the CDR3 gives the full variable domain: DVKVTQSSRYLVKRTGEKVFLECVQDMDHENMFWYRQDPGLGLRLIYFSYDVKMKEKGDIPEGYSVSREKKERFSLILESASTNQTSMYLCASSQTDRAGPAFGQGTRLTVV.

The V and J genes are TRBV7-2 and TRBJ2-2; weak D call: TRBD2 (5 bases). Germline CDR1 reads SGHTA; CDR2 reads FQGNSA. The CDR3 extends over 15 amino acids. V shed 5 bases and J shed 5 bases, with 15 bases lying between them. The CDR3 nucleotides are TGTGCCAGCAGCCAGCGGAGGAGTGGGACCGGGGAGCTGTTTTTT. Protein sequence: CASSQRRSGTGELFF.

The chain has TRBV19 and TRBJ2-6; D may be TRBD1 (6 bases). Trimming removed 6 bases at V and 2 bases at J, with 8 bases between. Germline assignment: CDR1 LNHDA and CDR2 SQIVND (reference sequence). The CDR3 loop spans 14 amino acids. In DNA form, the CDR3 reads TGTGCCAGTAGGACAGGAGCTGGGGCCAACGTCCTGACTTTC. Encoded protein: CASRTGAGANVLTF. The full variable domain, in which reference TRBV19 and TRBJ2-6 provide the parts outside the CDR3, is DGGITQSPKYLFRKEGQNVTLSCEQNLNHDAMYWYRQDPGQGLRLIYYSQIVNDFQKGDIAEGYSVSREKKESFPLTVTSAQKNPTAFYLCASRTGAGANVLTFGAGSRLTVL.

The chain combines TRBV9 with TRBJ2-7; 7 positions agree with TRBD2. In germline, CDR1 is SGDLS, CDR2 YYNGEE. CDR3 length equals 14 residues. J was trimmed by 2 bases and V by 7 bases; bases with no gene match: 9. CDR3 coding DNA: TGTGCCAGCTCGCCCGGACTAGGGCCCTACGAGCAGTACTTC. This sequence encodes CASSPGLGPYEQYF.

V usage is TRBV28 and J usage is TRBJ2-2; a weak D match, TRBD1 (6 bases). Trimming removed 4 bases from V and 0 bases from J, with 12 bases in between. Germline CDR1 and CDR2: MDHEN and SYDVKM. The CDR3 consists of 16 residues. The chain's CDR3 is CASSSGTLANTGELFF. The CDR3 DNA is TGTGCCAGCAGTTCCGGGACACTAGCGAACACCGGGGAGCTGTTTTTT. The complete variable domain, with remaining parts taken from reference TRBV28 and TRBJ2-2, reads DVKVTQSSRYLVKRTGEKVFLECVQDMDHENMFWYRQDPGLGLRLIYFSYDVKMKEKGDIPEGYSVSREKKERFSLILESASTNQTSMYLCASSSGTLANTGELFFGEGSRLTVL.

This clone was seen a few times. The gene calls are TRBV9 and TRBJ1-2; TRBD1 might be the D (5 bases). Per the germline V gene, CDR1 is SGDLS and CDR2 is YYNGEE. The V gene lost 2 bases and the J gene lost 3 bases, with 14 bases spanning the gap. This CDR3 spans 15 amino acids. The CDR3 reads CASSVGKGMDYGYTF. The CDR3 DNA is TGTGCCAGCAGCGTTGGCAAGGGGATGGACTATGGCTACACCTTC.

The V and J genes are TRBV28 and TRBJ2-7; 13 bases align to TRBD2. With V trimmed by 7 bases and J by 3 bases, 9 bases remained unmatched. This CDR3 region has 16 residues. Germline values: CDR1 MDHEN, CDR2 SYDVKM. CDR3 nucleotide sequence: TGTGCCAGCACTACTAGCGGGAGGGCGATGAACTACGAGCAGTACTTC. It yields the protein CASTTSGRAMNYEQYF.

J is TRBJ2-3 and V is TRBV7-3; possible D gene TRBD1, 5 bases. V dropped 5 bases and J dropped 6 bases, with 9 bases sitting between them. There are 12 residues in the CDR3. Germline V CDR1 and CDR2: SGHTA, FQGTGA. CDR3 amino acids: CASSLPGDTQYF. As DNA, the CDR3 is TGTGCCAGCAGCCTCCCAGGGGATACGCAGTATTTT.

The chain couples TRBV28 to TRBJ2-1; 9 bases map to TRBD2. Germline CDR1 MDHEN, CDR2 SYDVKM. CDR3 length equals 16 residues. The V gene end was trimmed by 6 bases and the J gene end by 2 bases; junction bases not matched to a gene: 8. The CDR3 protein is CASSHGGRDPYNEQFF. The CDR3 DNA sequence: TGTGCCAGCAGCCACGGCGGGAGGGACCCCTACAATGAGCAGTTCTTC.

The V call is TRBV10-3, the J call TRBJ2-1; D perhaps matches TRBD1 (5 bases). The CDR3 runs 13 residues. Trimming took 5 bases from V and 8 from J, leaving 13 bases between them. Germline V gene lookup returns CDR1 ENHRY and CDR2 SYGVKD. Here the CDR3 reads CAISLGHVDEQFF. The CDR3 bases are TGTGCCATCAGTCTCGGACATGTCGATGAGCAGTTCTTC.

This chain connects TRBV7-2 to TRBJ2-7; no clear D. Per the germline V gene, CDR1 is SGHTA and CDR2 is FQGNSA. The CDR3 is made up of 12 amino acids. V was pared by 2 bases and J by 4 bases, with 6 bases between. As DNA, the CDR3 is TGTGCCAGCAGCTTAATCTCGTACGAGCAGTACTTC. Residues: CASSLISYEQYF. The complete variable domain, with remaining parts taken from reference TRBV7-2 and TRBJ2-7, reads GAGVSQSPSNKVTEKGKDVELRCDPISGHTALYWYRQSLGQGLEFLIYFQGNSAPDKSGLPSDRFSAERTGGSVSTLTIQRTQQEDSAVYLCASSLISYEQYFGPGTRLTVT.

The gene calls are TRBV6-5 and TRBJ1-5; TRBD1 might be the D (5 bases). The CDR3 has 12 residues. The V end was cut by 2 bases, the J end by 9 bases, with 8 bases between. The germline CDR1 and CDR2 sequences are MNHEY and SVGAGI. The DNA for the CDR3 is TGTGCCAGCAGTTACGGGGGGGGGCCCCAGCATTTT. This translates into CASSYGGGPQHF.

This chain joins TRBV4-2 and TRBJ1-5; D call uncertain. The CDR3 is made up of 17 amino acids. The germline gives CDR1 LGHNA, CDR2 YNFKEQ. Trimming took 2 bases from V and 4 from J, leaving 18 bases between them. The CDR3 protein is CASSQIGGWRSNQPQHF. Here the CDR3 DNA reads TGTGCCAGCAGCCAAATAGGCGGGTGGAGGTCGAATCAGCCCCAGCATTTT.

The chain couples TRBV28 to TRBJ2-1; D gene unclear. V lost 8 bases and J lost 4, with 15 bases in between. Germline assignment: CDR1 MDHEN and CDR2 SYDVKM. CDR3 length: 14 amino acids. CDR3 loop: CASSLRSYYNEQFF. DNA for the CDR3: TGTGCCAGCTCACTACGGAGCTATTACAATGAGCAGTTCTTC.

V gene TRBV28 combines with J gene TRBJ1-5, with D possibly being TRBD1 (5 bases). CDR1 is MDHEN and CDR2 is SYDVKM in the germline V gene. The V end was cut by 5 bases, the J end by 0 bases, with 14 bases between. The CDR3 contains 16 residues. Here the CDR3 reads CASSPGTGISNQPQHF. In DNA, the CDR3 is TGTGCCAGCAGTCCTGGAACAGGAATTAGCAATCAGCCCCAGCATTTT.

This chain links TRBV30 with TRBJ2-3; 13 bases map to TRBD2. V shed 3 bases and J 8 bases; nucleotides not matched to a gene: 5. This CDR3 is built from 14 residues. Germline V gene lookup returns CDR1 GTSNPN and CDR2 SVGIG (reference sequence). CDR3 nucleotide sequence: TGTGCCTGGAGACTAGCGGGAGGGCCAGGTACGCAGTATTTT. This gives the protein CAWRLAGGPGTQYF.

This CDR3 reads CASRVDRLNNQPQHF. The CDR3 DNA reads as TGTGCCAGTAGAGTGGACAGACTGAACAATCAGCCCCAGCATTTT. The chain is built from TRBV19 and TRBJ1-5; a possible D gene is TRBD1 (6 bases). V shed 6 bases and J shed 3 bases, with 15 bases lying between them. Germline V lookup: CDR1 LNHDA, CDR2 SQIVND (reference sequence). CDR3 length: 15 residues.

This sequence joins TRBV9 and TRBJ2-7; 12 nucleotides agree with TRBD2. Per the germline V gene, CDR1 is SGDLS and CDR2 is YYNGEE. The CDR3 length is 14 residues. V was pared by 1 base and J by 6 bases, with 2 bases of the junction left unmatched. CDR3 nucleotides: TGTGCCAGCAGCGTAATGACTAGCGGGGGCGAGCAGTACTTC. It specifies CASSVMTSGGEQYF. Drawing the rest from reference TRBV9 and TRBJ2-7, the complete variable domain is DSGVTQTPKHLITATGQRVTLRCSPRSGDLSVYWYQQSLDQGLQFLIQYYNGEERAKGNILERFSAQQFPDLHSELNLSSLELGDSALYFCASSVMTSGGEQYFGPGTRLTVT.

CDR3 in DNA: TGTGCCACCAGCAGCCCCGGGACAGGGAACACTGAAGCTTTCTTT. Translation gives CATSSPGTGNTEAFF. The rearrangement uses TRBV15 and TRBJ1-1, with 8 bases lining up with TRBD1. Germline CDR1 LNHNV, CDR2 YYDKDF (reference sequence). J gave up 1 base and V 3 bases, and 4 bases lay outside the gene matches. CDR3 length: 15 residues.

The gene calls are TRBV19 and TRBJ2-1; TRBD2 is a possible D gene (5 bases). Per the germline V gene, CDR1 is LNHDA and CDR2 is SQIVND (reference sequence). V was shortened by 9 bases and J by 10 bases, with 22 bases between the two germline ends. This CDR3 spans 14 amino acids. CDR3 sequence reads: CASRTRAGLPEQFF. The CDR3, as DNA: TGTGCCAGCCGGACGAGGGCGGGTCTCCCCGAGCAGTTCTTC.

This rearrangement joins TRBV2 to TRBJ2-7; 8 bases line up with TRBD2. The CDR3 runs 17 residues. The V gene's germline CDR1 is SNHLY and CDR2 FYNNEI. Unmatched junction bases numbered 9, after V lost 0 bases and J lost 2 bases. The CDR3 spells CASSEARKAGVTYEQYF. The CDR3 DNA is TGTGCCAGCAGTGAAGCCCGAAAAGCGGGAGTCACCTACGAGCAGTACTTC.

This chain links TRBV29-1 with TRBJ1-2; 9 bases agree with TRBD1. The junction had 10 bases not matched to a gene; V was cut back by 4 bases and J by 7 bases. Germline assignment: CDR1 SQVTM and CDR2 ANQGSEA. This CDR3 comprises 14 residues. CDR3 sequence: CSVGQQGAWSGYTF. The CDR3 DNA sequence: TGCAGCGTTGGCCAACAGGGGGCGTGGAGTGGCTACACCTTC.

The chain recombines TRBV6-4 with TRBJ1-1, with 9 bases identical to TRBD1. Per germline, CDR1 MRHNA and CDR2 SNTAGT. V lost 5 bases and J lost 1; bases outside the gene matches: 2. This CDR3 contains 14 residues. CDR3 amino acids: CASSTGQGNTEAFF. The CDR3 DNA sequence: TGTGCCAGCAGTACGGGACAGGGGAACACTGAAGCTTTCTTT.

This clone was seen a single time. This sequence joins TRBV6-5 and TRBJ1-1; 10 nucleotides line up with TRBD1. The CDR3 spans 16 residues. With 4 bases clipped from V and 1 base from J, the junction kept 6 bases outside the gene matches. The germline CDR1 and CDR2 sequences are MNHEY and SVGAGI. CDR3 DNA: TGTGCCAGCAGTTCCGGGACAGGGGTATGGAACACTGAAGCTTTCTTT. It translates to CASSSGTGVWNTEAFF.

J is TRBJ1-1 and V is TRBV30; tentatively, D is TRBD1 (5 bases). V lost 1 base and J 8 bases, leaving 14 bases between the germline ends. Germline assignment: CDR1 GTSNPN and CDR2 SVGIG (reference sequence). CDR3 size: 13 residues. DNA of the CDR3: TGTGCCTGGAGTGCTGCCCGGGCAGGGGAAGCTTTCTTT. Its protein product is CAWSAARAGEAFF.

The genes are TRBV15 and TRBJ1-2; a possible D gene is TRBD1 (5 bases). The CDR3 is 15 residues long. Between the trimmed V and J ends, which lost 6 bases and 4 bases, there was a span of 18 bases. In germline, CDR1 is LNHNV, CDR2 YYDKDF (reference sequence). Written as DNA, the CDR3 is TGTGCCACCAGGGAACTGCGGGGGATCGGCTATGGCTACACCTTC. Residues: CATRELRGIGYGYTF.

This chain connects TRBV5-1 to TRBJ2-1, with TRBD1 matching over 10 bases. Germline loops: CDR1 SGHRS, CDR2 YFSETQ. The J segment lost 3 bases and the V segment lost 4 bases, leaving 7 bases of the junction unmatched. The CDR3 is 16 amino acids. The CDR3 region has the DNA TGCGCCAGCAGCCCCTCGGGACAGGGGCTCTACAATGAGCAGTTCTTC. It encodes CASSPSGQGLYNEQFF.

The chain links TRBV5-1 to TRBJ1-4, with a possible D match to TRBD1 (6 bases). With 5 bases removed from V and 5 bases from J, the gap between germline ends came to 13 bases. This CDR3 has 14 residues. Germline lookup yields CDR1 SGHRS and CDR2 YFSETQ. The CDR3 loop reads CASRFDRQNEKLFF. CDR3 sequence (DNA): TGCGCCAGCAGATTTGACAGGCAGAATGAAAAACTGTTTTTT.

In DNA, the CDR3 is TGCGCCAGCAGCTCCCCGACGACTCAAGAGACCCAGTACTTC. Encoded protein: CASSSPTTQETQYF. The chain recombines TRBV5-1 with TRBJ2-5; D gene uncertain. The CDR3 contains 14 residues. Germline V gene lookup returns CDR1 SGHRS and CDR2 YFSETQ. Trimming cost V 3 bases and J 2 bases, with 11 bases left between them.

Concerning this clone itself: Other DNA sequences from this sample encode an identical CDR3 as well. This chain connects TRBV15 to TRBJ1-1; a weak D match, TRBD1 (6 bases). The CDR3 contains 14 residues. Germline CDR1 is LNHNV and CDR2 is YYDKDF (reference sequence). V shed 2 bases and J shed 2 bases, with 9 bases lying between them. CDR3 loop: CATSRPDRNTEAFF. The CDR3 nucleotides read TGTGCCACCAGCAGACCGGACAGAAACACTGAAGCTTTCTTT.

V and J are TRBV5-6 and TRBJ2-7; 13 bases map to TRBD2. Germline V lookup: CDR1 SGHDT, CDR2 YYEEEE. The J segment lost 3 bases and the V segment lost 4 bases, leaving 4 bases of the junction unmatched. The CDR3 is 15 amino acids. The CDR3: CASSRTSGRDYEQYF. For the CDR3, the DNA is TGTGCCAGCAGCCGTACTAGCGGGAGGGACTACGAGCAGTACTTC.